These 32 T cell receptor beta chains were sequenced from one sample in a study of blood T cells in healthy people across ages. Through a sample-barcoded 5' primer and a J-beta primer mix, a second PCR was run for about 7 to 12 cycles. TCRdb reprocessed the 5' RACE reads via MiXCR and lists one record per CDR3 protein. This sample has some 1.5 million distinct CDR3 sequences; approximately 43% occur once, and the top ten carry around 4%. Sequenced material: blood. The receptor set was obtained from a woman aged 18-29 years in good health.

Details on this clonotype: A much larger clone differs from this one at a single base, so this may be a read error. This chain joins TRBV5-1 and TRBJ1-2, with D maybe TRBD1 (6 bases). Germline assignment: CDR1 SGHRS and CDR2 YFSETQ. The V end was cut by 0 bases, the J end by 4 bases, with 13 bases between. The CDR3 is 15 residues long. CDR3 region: CASSLDGPGAYGYTF. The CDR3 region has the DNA TGCGCCAGCAGCTTGGACGGCCCGGGGGCCTATGGCTACACCTTC.

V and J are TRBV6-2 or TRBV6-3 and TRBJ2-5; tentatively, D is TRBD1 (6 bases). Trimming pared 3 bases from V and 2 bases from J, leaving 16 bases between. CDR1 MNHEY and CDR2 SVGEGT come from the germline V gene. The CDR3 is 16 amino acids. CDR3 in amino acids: CASSYGLGQGQETQYF. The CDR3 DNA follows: TGTGCCAGCAGTTATGGCCTTGGGCAGGGGCAAGAGACCCAGTACTTC.

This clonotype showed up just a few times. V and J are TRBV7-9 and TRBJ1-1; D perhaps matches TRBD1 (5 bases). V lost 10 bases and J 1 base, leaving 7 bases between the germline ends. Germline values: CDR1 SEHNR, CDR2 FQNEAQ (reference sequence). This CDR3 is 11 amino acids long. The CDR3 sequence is CANGGNTEAFF. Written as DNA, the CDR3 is TGTGCCAACGGGGGGAACACTGAAGCTTTCTTT.

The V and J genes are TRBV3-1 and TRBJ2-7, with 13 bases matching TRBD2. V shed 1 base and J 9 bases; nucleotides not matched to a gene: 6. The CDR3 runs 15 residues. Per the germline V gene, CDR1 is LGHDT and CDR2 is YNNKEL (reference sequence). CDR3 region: CASSQVGTSGDGQYF. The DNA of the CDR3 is TGTGCCAGCAGCCAAGTAGGGACTAGCGGGGACGGGCAGTACTTC.

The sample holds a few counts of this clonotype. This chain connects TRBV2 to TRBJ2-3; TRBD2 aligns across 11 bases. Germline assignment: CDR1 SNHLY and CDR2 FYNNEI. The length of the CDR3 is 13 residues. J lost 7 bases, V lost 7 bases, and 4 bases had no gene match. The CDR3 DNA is TGTGCCAGCATTACTAGCGGGGGTTATACGCAGTATTTT. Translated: CASITSGGYTQYF.

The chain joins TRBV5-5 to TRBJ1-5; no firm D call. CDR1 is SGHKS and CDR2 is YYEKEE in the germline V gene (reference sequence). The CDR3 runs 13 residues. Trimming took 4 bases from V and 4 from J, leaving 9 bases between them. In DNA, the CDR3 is TGTGCCAGCAGCAAACCCGGGAATCAGCCCCAGCATTTT. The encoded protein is CASSKPGNQPQHF.

This CDR3 reads CASSLVLAPYNEQFF. CDR3 nucleotide sequence: TGTGCCAGCAGCTTAGTTCTAGCCCCCTACAATGAGCAGTTCTTC. The chain couples TRBV7-8 to TRBJ2-1; a possible D gene is TRBD2 (5 bases). V was trimmed by 1 base and J by 2 bases, leaving 9 bases between them. Germline values: CDR1 SGHVS, CDR2 FQNEAQ. The length of the CDR3 is 15 residues. Variable domain in full (rest from reference TRBV7-8 and TRBJ2-1): GAGVSQSPRYKVAKRGQDVALRCDPISGHVSLFWYQQALGQGPEFLTYFQNEAQLDKSGLPSDRFFAERPEGSVSTLKIQRTQQEDSAVYLCASSLVLAPYNEQFFGPGTRLTVL.

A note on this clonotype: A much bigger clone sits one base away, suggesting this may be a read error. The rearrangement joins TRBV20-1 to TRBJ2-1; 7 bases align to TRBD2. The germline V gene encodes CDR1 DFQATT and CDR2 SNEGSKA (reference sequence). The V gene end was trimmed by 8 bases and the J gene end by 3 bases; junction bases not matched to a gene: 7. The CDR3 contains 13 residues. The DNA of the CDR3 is TGCAGTACTATCGGGAGGATCTACAATGAGCAGTTCTTC. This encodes CSTIGRIYNEQFF.

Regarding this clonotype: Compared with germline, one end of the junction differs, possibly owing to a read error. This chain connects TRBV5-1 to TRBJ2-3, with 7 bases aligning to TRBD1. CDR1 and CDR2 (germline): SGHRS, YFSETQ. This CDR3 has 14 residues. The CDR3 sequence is CASGLTGYTDTQYF. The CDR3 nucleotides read TGCGCCAGCGGCTTGACAGGGTACACAGATACGCAGTATTTT.

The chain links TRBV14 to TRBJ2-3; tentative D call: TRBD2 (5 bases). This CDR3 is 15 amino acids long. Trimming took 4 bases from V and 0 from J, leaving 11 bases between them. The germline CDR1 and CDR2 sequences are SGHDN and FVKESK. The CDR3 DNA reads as TGTGCCAGCAGCCCCGGACTTACAAGCACAGATACGCAGTATTTT. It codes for CASSPGLTSTDTQYF.

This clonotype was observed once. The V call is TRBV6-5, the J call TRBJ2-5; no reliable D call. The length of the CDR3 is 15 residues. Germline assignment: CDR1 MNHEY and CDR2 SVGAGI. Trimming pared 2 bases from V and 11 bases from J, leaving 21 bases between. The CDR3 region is CASSYTAGRVSEQYF. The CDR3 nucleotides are TGTGCCAGCAGTTACACCGCCGGAAGGGTTAGTGAGCAGTACTTC.

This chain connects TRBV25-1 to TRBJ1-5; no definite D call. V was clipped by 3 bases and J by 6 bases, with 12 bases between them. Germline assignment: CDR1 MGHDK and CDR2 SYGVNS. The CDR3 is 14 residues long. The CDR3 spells CASSDRDSAQPQHF. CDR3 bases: TGTGCCAGCAGTGACCGGGATTCGGCTCAGCCCCAGCATTTT.

Here the CDR3 DNA reads TGCAGCATATGGACAGGGGGCACCTATGGCTACACCTTC. As protein: CSIWTGGTYGYTF. This chain links TRBV29-1 with TRBJ1-2; 11 bases fit TRBD1. After removal of 8 bases from V and 4 bases from J, the junction contained 6 bases not matched to a gene. The CDR3 sequence is 13 residues long. The germline CDR1 and CDR2 sequences are SQVTM and ANQGSEA.

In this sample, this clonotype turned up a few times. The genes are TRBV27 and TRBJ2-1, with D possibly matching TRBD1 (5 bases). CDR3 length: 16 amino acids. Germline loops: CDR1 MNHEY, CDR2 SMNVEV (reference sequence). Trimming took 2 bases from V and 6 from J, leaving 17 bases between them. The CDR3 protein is CASSLLGSQAANEQFF. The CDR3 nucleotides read TGTGCCAGCAGTTTACTCGGATCACAGGCCGCCAATGAGCAGTTCTTC.

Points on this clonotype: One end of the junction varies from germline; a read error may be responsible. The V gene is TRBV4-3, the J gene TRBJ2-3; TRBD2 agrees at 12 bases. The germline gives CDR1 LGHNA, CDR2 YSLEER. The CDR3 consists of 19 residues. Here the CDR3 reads CASSQDLRLAGGDTDTLYF. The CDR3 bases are TGCGCCAGCAGCCAAGATCTTCGGCTAGCGGGGGGGGACACAGATACGCTGTATTTT.

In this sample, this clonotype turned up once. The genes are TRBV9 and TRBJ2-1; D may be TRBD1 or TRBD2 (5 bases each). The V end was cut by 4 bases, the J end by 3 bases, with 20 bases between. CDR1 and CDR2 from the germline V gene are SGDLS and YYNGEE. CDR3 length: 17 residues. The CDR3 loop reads CASSYTGTPAFYNEQFF. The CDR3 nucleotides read TGTGCCAGCAGCTACACCGGGACGCCGGCGTTCTACAATGAGCAGTTCTTC.

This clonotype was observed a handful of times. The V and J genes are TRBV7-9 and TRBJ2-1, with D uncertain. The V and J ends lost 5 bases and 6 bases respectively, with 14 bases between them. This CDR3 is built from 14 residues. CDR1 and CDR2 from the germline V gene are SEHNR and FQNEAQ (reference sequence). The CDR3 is CASSQRANLNEQFF. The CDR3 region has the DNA TGTGCCAGCAGCCAAAGGGCCAACCTCAATGAGCAGTTCTTC.

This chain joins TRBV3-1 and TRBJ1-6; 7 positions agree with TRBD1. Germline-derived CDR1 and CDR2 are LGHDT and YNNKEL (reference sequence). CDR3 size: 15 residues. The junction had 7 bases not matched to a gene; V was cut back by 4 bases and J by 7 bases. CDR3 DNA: TGTGCCAGCAGCCCCGGGGACAGTCGGAATTCACCCCTCCACTTT. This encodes CASSPGDSRNSPLHF.

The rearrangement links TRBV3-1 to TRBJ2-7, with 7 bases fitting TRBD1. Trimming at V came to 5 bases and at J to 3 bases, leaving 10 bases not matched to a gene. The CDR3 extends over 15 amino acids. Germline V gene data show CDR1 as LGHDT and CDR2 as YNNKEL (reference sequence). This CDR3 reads CASSETGARVYEQYF. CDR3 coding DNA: TGTGCCAGCAGCGAAACAGGGGCCCGGGTCTACGAGCAGTACTTC.

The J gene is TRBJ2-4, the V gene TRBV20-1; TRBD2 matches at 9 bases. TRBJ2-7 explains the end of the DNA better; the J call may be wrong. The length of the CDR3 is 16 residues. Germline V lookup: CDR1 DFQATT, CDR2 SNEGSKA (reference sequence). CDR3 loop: CSARATTSGNPYEQYF. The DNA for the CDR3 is TGCAGTGCTAGAGCAACGACTAGCGGAAACCCCTACGAGCAGTACTTC.

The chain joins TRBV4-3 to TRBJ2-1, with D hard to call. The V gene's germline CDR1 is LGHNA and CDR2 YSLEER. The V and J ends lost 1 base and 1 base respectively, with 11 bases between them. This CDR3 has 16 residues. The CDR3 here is CASSQATNGSYNEQFF. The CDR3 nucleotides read TGCGCCAGCAGCCAAGCTACGAACGGATCCTACAATGAGCAGTTCTTC.

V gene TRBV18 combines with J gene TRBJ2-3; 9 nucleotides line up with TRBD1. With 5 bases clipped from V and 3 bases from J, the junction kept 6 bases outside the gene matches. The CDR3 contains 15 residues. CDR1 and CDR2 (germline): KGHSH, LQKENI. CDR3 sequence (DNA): TGTGCCAGCTCAATCACAGGGGGCTGGACAGATACGCAGTATTTT. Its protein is CASSITGGWTDTQYF.

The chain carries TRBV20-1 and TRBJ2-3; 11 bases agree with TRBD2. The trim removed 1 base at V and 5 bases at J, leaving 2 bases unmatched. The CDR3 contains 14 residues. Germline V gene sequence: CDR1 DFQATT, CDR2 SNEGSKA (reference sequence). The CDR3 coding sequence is TGCAGTGCTAGAGGACTAGCGGGATTAGATACGCAGTATTTT. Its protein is CSARGLAGLDTQYF.

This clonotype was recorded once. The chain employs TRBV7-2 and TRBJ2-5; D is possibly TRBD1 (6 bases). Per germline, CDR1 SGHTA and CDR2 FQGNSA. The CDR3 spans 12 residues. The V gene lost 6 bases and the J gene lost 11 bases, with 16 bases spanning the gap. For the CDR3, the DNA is TGTGCCAGCAGTCCCGACAGGACGTTGCAGTACTTC. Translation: CASSPDRTLQYF.

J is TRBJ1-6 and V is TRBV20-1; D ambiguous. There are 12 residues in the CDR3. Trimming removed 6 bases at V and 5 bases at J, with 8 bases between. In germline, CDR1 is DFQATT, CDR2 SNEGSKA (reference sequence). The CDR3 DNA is TGCAGTGCGGCAGATAATAATTCACCCCTCCACTTT. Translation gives CSAADNNSPLHF.

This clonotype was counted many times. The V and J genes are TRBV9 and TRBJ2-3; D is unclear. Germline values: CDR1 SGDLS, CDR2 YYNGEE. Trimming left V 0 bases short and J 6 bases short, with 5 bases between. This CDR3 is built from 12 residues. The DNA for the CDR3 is TGTGCCAGCAGCGTAGGTGGGGATACGCAGTATTTT. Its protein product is CASSVGGDTQYF.

In DNA form, the CDR3 reads TGCGCCAGCACTTTACTAGCGGGGTCAACCAATGAGCAGTTCTTC. Amino acids: CASTLLAGSTNEQFF. The V call is TRBV5-1, the J call TRBJ2-1, with 10 positions matching TRBD2. Trimming removed 6 bases from V and 6 bases from J; junction bases left unmatched: 9. The CDR3 spans 15 residues. Germline CDR1 reads SGHRS; CDR2 reads YFSETQ.

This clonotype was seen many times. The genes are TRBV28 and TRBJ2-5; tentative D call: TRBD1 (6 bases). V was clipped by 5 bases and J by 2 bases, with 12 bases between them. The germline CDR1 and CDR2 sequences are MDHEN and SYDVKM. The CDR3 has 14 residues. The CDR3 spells CASSNYREQETQYF. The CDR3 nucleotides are TGTGCCAGCAGTAACTACAGGGAGCAAGAGACCCAGTACTTC. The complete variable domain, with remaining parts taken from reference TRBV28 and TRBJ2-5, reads DVKVTQSSRYLVKRTGEKVFLECVQDMDHENMFWYRQDPGLGLRLIYFSYDVKMKEKGDIPEGYSVSREKKERFSLILESASTNQTSMYLCASSNYREQETQYFGPGTRLLVL.

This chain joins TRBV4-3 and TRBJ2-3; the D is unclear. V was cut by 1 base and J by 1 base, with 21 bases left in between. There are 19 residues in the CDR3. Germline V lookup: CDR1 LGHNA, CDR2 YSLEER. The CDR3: CASSQVSHLFTARTDTQYF. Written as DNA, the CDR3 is TGCGCCAGCAGCCAAGTTAGCCACCTTTTTACAGCCCGCACAGATACGCAGTATTTT.

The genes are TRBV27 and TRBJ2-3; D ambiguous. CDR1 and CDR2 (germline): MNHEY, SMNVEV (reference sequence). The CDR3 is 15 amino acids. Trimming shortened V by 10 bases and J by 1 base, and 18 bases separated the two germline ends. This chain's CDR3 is CATAALLSGTDTQYF. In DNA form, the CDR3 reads TGTGCCACGGCGGCACTACTCAGCGGCACAGATACGCAGTATTTT.

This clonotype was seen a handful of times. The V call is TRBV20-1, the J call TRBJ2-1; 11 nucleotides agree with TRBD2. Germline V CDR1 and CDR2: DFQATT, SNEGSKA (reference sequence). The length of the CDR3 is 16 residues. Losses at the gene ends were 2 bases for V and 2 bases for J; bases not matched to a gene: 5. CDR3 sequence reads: CSARKLAGGTYNEQFF. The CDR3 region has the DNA TGCAGTGCTAGAAAGCTAGCGGGAGGAACCTACAATGAGCAGTTCTTC.

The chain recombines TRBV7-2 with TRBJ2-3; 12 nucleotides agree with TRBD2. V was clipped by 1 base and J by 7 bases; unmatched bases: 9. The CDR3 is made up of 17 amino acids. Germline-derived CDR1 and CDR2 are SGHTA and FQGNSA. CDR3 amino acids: CASSLVALAGGPNTQYF. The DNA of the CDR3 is TGTGCCAGCAGCTTAGTTGCTCTAGCGGGGGGGCCGAATACGCAGTATTTT.